The T cell receptor beta chain described here comes from a study of cytomegalovirus exposure and HLA in healthy donors. Germline CDR1 reads GTSNPN; CDR2 reads SVGIG (reference sequence). There are 14 residues in the CDR3. Trimming at V came to 8 bases and at J to 1 base, leaving 11 bases not matched to a gene. The primer mix had 60 Vbeta and 13 Jbeta primers. Generated by immunoSEQ multiplex PCR, the TCRdb table keeps only in-frame clones and is missing some. The table for this sample gives tens of thousands of clones. The sequence was collected from a man aged 25 to 45 in good health and CMV-seropositive. The rearrangement uses TRBV30 and TRBJ2-7; 7 bases match TRBD1. The sequencing input was PBMCs. The CDR3, as DNA: TGTGCCGTAGAGAGAGGGGGCAGATCCTACGAGCAGTACTTC. Translation: CAVERGGRSYEQYF.